This T cell receptor beta chain was sequenced during a study of T cell responses to AZD1222 COVID-19 vaccine (dated by TCRdb to the early 2020s). At the level of the whole study: Because spike-specific TCR depth and breadth did not differ between the two schedules, AZD1222 recipients who got a second dose at roughly 4 weeks were pooled with those who got a second dose at roughly 12 weeks. A total of under 250 trial participants underwent TCR sequencing, of whom 200 to 220 had received two doses of AZD1222 and about 26 had received two doses of the MenACWY control vaccine. Enrollment into the trials was organized by age into subgroups of 18-55, 56-69 and 70-plus years, and those subgroups contained roughly 150, 30 and 60 TCR-sequenced participants, respectively.

The CDR3 regions of human TCRbeta chains were analyzed by immunosequencing. Per the authors' processing: Repertoire TCRs were matched against a reference library of SARS-CoV-2-specific TCRs generated with the MIRA antigen-specificity platform. Breadth meant the fraction of unique TCRs that were SARS-CoV-2-associated, whereas depth meant the fraction of total T cells that were SARS-CoV-2-associated. Using the MIRA data, every spike-specific TCR was mapped to the spike region that the TCR reacted to and assigned to either a CD4 or a CD8 class. Log10-transformed breadth and depth values were compared by one-way ANOVA with Sidak's multiple comparisons tests. This is the immuneACCESS table as TCRdb keeps it, with only in-frame sequences that have V and J called. A part of the clones is gone; compared with another copy, unresolved V genes explain less than half, and the rest is unexplained. That table is the source of V, J and clone size, and D and trimming were worked out from the DNA. The sample table lists about 120,000 clones, just under 90% of them with a count of one. The biggest ten clones account for about 4.1% of the sample.

In the paper's terms, the time point label means: baseline before first vaccination. Samples from vaccinated people were obtained from the UK trials COV001 and COV002, which included a single-blind randomized controlled phase 2/3 trial of AZD1222 (ChAdOx1 nCoV-19) in healthy adults. For TCRbeta chain sequencing, PBMC samples were collected from trial participants at day 0 and at day 28 after the second dose. About this clone: The antigen this receptor binds is unknown. Base qualities are missing; no much larger clone stands one base away.

CDR3 length: 14 amino acids, cysteine to phenylalanine. Only the CDR3 DNA stays, 42 bases, in frame from base 1. V is trimmed back by 6 bases and J by 2 bases, and the junction contains 7 bases that no gene match accounts for. CDR1 and CDR2 are read off the germline V gene as MDHEN and SYDVKM. Study-level results and caveats: Nearly half of unique spike-specific TCRs reportedly recognized epitopes outside regions mutated in the B.1.351 and B.1.1.7 variants. Because no day 14 peak-response samples were available, repertoires were characterized only after the peak T cell response. Spike-specific TCR breadth and depth rose significantly after two AZD1222 doses compared with day 0 and with MenACWY recipients. Vaccine-associated CD4 TCRs spanned the whole spike protein, with dominant responses in regions 160-218 and 743-854. Only six or seven AZD1222 recipients were SARS-CoV-2 seropositive at baseline, limiting conclusions about previously exposed vaccinees. The 56-69-year group was small, and its depth increase did not reach significance, likely because of low power. Participants were mostly white British, with more females than males. The authors suggested clonal diversity may have been underestimated.

The sample was peripheral blood, taken on day 0 of AZD1222 vaccination. The V and J genes are TRBV28 and TRBJ2-7, with 7 bases matching TRBD2. The sequence was collected from an adult in good health. The nucleotide sequence reads TGTGCCAGCAGCTGGACGGGGGGAACCTACGAGCAGTACTTC. This sequence encodes CASSWTGGTYEQYF.